The 5 T cell receptor beta chains below were found in one sample sequenced in a study of T-cell memory formation after mild COVID-19. TCRdb passed the 5' RACE reads through MiXCR, listing each CDR3 protein once. The table has about 110,000 distinct CDR3 sequences, about 18% seen once. Sequencing was carried out using PBMCs or a T cell subset sorted from them (not recorded which). The origin of the receptors is a man in his late teens or twenties who had mild COVID-19 (a few samples of this study predate the infection). Cell type and time point are not known.

This clonotype was seen more than once but under ten times. The V and J genes are TRBV12-3 or TRBV12-4 and TRBJ1-1, with TRBD1 as a possible D gene (6 bases). V shed 8 bases and J shed 5 bases, with 18 bases lying between them. This CDR3 is built from 14 residues. CDR3: CASHPGVLATEAFF. The CDR3 nucleotides are TGTGCCAGCCATCCAGGGGTTTTGGCGACTGAAGCTTTCTTT.

The J gene is TRBJ1-1, the V gene TRBV20-1; weak D call: TRBD1 (5 bases). Germline loops: CDR1 DFQATT, CDR2 SNEGSKA (reference sequence). The CDR3 is 13 amino acids. The V gene lost 0 bases and the J gene lost 6 bases, with 11 bases spanning the gap. This CDR3 is CSARDGKGSEAFF. CDR3 coding DNA: TGCAGTGCTAGAGATGGGAAGGGGTCTGAAGCTTTCTTT.

This clonotype was recorded many times. This chain uses TRBV20-1 with TRBJ2-7; either TRBD1 or TRBD2 may supply D (6 bases each). CDR1 is DFQATT and CDR2 is SNEGSKA in the germline V gene (reference sequence). V lost 8 bases, J lost 3 bases, and 14 bases lay in between. The CDR3 consists of 12 residues. The CDR3 loop is CSLSGGHYEQYF. CDR3 coding DNA: TGCAGTCTGTCCGGGGGCCACTACGAGCAGTACTTC.

The rearrangement uses TRBV12-3 or TRBV12-4 and TRBJ1-1; no firm D call. V was pared by 2 bases and J by 11 bases, with 18 bases between. The CDR3 extends over 14 amino acids. DNA for the CDR3: TGTGCCAGCAGTTTACCCCCCCAGGAGATATTTGCTTTCTTT. Amino acid sequence: CASSLPPQEIFAFF.

Only a few counts were recorded for this clonotype. The rearrangement links TRBV9 to TRBJ2-5; D possibly corresponds to TRBD2 (5 bases). There are 12 residues in the CDR3. Per the germline V gene, CDR1 is SGDLS and CDR2 is YYNGEE. V gave up 3 bases and J gave up 7 bases, with 10 bases separating them. The CDR3 coding sequence is TGTGCCAGCAGCGAGGCCGAGGGGACCCAGTACTTC. Amino acid sequence: CASSEAEGTQYF.